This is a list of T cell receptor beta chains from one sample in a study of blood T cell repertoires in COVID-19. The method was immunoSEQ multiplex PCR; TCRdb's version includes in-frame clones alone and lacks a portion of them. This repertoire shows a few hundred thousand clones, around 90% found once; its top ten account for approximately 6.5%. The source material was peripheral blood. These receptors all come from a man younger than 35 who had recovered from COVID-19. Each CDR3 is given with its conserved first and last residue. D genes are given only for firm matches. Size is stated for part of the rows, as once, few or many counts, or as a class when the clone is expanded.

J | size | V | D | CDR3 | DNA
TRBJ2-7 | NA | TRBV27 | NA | CASSSAAGPYEQYF | TGTGCCAGCAGTTCGGCCGCGGGGCCCTACGAGCAGTACTTC
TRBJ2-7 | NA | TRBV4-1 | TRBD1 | CASSQVDRGSYEQYF | TGCGCCAGCAGCCAAGTAGACAGGGGGTCCTACGAGCAGTACTTC
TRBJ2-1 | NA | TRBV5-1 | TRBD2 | CASSLALAGEYEQFF | TGCGCCAGCAGCTTGGCACTAGCGGGAGAATATGAGCAGTTCTTC
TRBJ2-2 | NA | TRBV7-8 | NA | CASSLGTYNTGELFF | TGTGCCAGCAGCTTAGGGACTTATAACACCGGGGAGCTGTTTTTT
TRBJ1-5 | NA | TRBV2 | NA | CASRDPGLQNQPQHF | TGTGCCAGCAGGGATCCGGGACTCCAGAATCAGCCCCAGCATTTT
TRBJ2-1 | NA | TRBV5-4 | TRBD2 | CASSLWGGAYNEQFF | TGTGCCAGCAGCTTGTGGGGGGGTGCCTACAATGAGCAGTTCTTC
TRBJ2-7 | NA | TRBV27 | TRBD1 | CASRKPGQGTYEQYF | TGTGCCAGCAGAAAACCGGGACAGGGGACCTACGAGCAGTACTTC
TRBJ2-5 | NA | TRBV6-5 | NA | CASSYEGGETQYF | TGTGCCAGCAGTTACGAAGGAGGGGAGACCCAGTACTTC
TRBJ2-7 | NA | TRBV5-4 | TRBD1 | CASSPIDRGLSSYEQYF | TGTGCCAGCAGCCCCATCGACAGGGGCCTGAGCTCCTACGAGCAGTACTTC
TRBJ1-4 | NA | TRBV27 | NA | CASSLSGVGEKLFF | TGTGCCAGCAGCTTGAGCGGGGTGGGGGAAAAACTGTTTTTT
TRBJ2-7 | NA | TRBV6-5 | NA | CASSDSVRSYEQYF | TGTGCCAGCAGTGACTCTGTCAGGTCCTACGAGCAGTACTTC
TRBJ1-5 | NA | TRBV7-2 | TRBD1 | CASSHTGGQQPQHF | TGTGCCAGCAGTCATACAGGGGGCCAACAGCCCCAGCATTTT
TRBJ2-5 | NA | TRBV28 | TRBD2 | CASTTTSEETQYF | TGTGCCAGCACTACCACTAGCGAAGAGACCCAGTACTTC
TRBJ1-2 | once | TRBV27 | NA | CASSLSSGSDGYTF | TGTGCCAGCAGTTTGTCCTCAGGGTCGGATGGCTACACCTTC
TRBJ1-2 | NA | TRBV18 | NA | CASSPPTTGTNYGYTF | TGTGCCAGCTCACCACCAACGACAGGAACTAACTATGGCTACACCTTC
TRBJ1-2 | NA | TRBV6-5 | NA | CASSYSGTILPEGYTF | TGTGCCAGCAGTTACTCAGGGACTATTCTACCGGAAGGCTACACCTTC
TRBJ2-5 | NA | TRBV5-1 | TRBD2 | CASSSEPGGPETQYF | TGCGCCAGCAGCTCCGAACCGGGGGGACCAGAGACCCAGTACTTC
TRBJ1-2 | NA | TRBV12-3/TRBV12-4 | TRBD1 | CAIEQGAGGYTF | TGTGCCATCGAACAGGGGGCTGGGGGCTACACCTTC
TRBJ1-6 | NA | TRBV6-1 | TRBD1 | CASSDPWDSDNSPLHF | TGTGCCAGCAGTGACCCCTGGGACAGTGATAATTCACCCCTCCACTTT
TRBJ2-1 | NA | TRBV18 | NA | CASSPLQGSYNEQFF | TGTGCCAGCTCACCACTTCAGGGATCCTACAATGAGCAGTTCTTC
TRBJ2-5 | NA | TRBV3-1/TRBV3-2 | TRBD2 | CASSQDTSGGQETQYF | TGTGCCAGCAGCCAAGACACTAGCGGGGGCCAAGAGACCCAGTACTTC
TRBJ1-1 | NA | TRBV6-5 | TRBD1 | CASSPQGGRDEAFF | TGTGCCAGCAGTCCCCAGGGGGGCCGGGATGAAGCTTTCTTT
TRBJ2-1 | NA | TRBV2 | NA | CASSAVRRGEQFF | TGTGCCAGCAGCGCTGTTCGCCGAGGTGAGCAGTTCTTC
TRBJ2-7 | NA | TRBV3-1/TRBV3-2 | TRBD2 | CASSQGAGASTYEQYF | TGTGCCAGCAGCCAAGGAGCGGGAGCCTCCACCTACGAGCAGTACTTC
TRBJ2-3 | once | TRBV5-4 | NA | CASSPGGHTDTQYF | TGTGCCAGCAGCCCGGGGGGACACACAGATACGCAGTATTTT
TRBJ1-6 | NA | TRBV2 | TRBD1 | CASSTGTELNSPLHF | TGTGCCAGCAGCACCGGGACAGAACTAAATTCACCCCTCCACTTT
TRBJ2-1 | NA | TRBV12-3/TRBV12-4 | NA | CASSRTDYNEQFF | TGTGCCAGCAGCCGGACAGACTACAATGAGCAGTTCTTC
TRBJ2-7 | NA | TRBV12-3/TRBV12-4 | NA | CASSLVSYEQYF | TGTGCCAGCAGTTTAGTCTCGTACGAGCAGTACTTC
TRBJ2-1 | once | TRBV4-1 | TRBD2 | CASSQEGLLAGNEQFF | TGCGCCAGCAGCCAAGAAGGTTTGCTAGCGGGGAATGAGCAGTTCTTC
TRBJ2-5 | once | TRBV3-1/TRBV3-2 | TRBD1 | CASSQRPGQGAETQYF | TGTGCCAGCAGCCAGAGGCCGGGACAGGGAGCAGAGACCCAGTACTTC
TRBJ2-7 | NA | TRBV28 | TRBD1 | CASRVGGGQGSYEQYF | TGTGCCAGCAGGGTTGGGGGGGGACAGGGATCCTACGAGCAGTACTTC
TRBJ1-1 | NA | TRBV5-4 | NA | CASSLARSNTEAFF | TGTGCCAGCAGCTTGGCCAGATCGAACACTGAAGCTTTCTTT
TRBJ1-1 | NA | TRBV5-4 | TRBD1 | CASSSTGEATEAFF | TGTGCCAGCAGCTCGACAGGGGAGGCCACTGAAGCTTTCTTT
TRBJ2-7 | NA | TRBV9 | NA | CASSHDPTGQSYEQYF | TGTGCCAGCAGTCACGACCCCACGGGTCAATCCTACGAGCAGTACTTC
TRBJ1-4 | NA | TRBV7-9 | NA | CASSLGSEGEKLFF | TGTGCCAGCAGCTTAGGATCTGAGGGAGAAAAACTGTTTTTT